This TCR beta chain was profiled in a study of response to subunit inactivated influenza vaccine. This clonotype was counted only a few times. Its matching antigen is unknown. Study-wide points: That few new T cells are recruited by each seasonal influenza vaccination was the authors' suggestion.

One entry per CDR3 protein results from TCRdb running MiXCR on the RT-PCR reads. The data hold 800,000 to 1,000,000 distinct CDR3 sequences, with approximately 21% observed a single time. The TCR comes from a man in his fifties or sixties who received an inactivated influenza vaccine. The sequencing used PBMCs from blood, collected roughly 5 days after vaccination.

The CDR3 is CASSPRTGRLSGNTIYF. CDR3 DNA: TGTGCCAGCAGTCCCCGGACAGGGCGTCTCTCTGGAAACACCATATATTTT. The chain employs TRBV12-3 or TRBV12-4 and TRBJ1-3; 8 bases line up with TRBD1. The CDR3 consists of 17 residues. V lost 5 bases to trimming and J lost 0 bases; unmatched junction nucleotides: 9.